This T cell receptor (beta chain) emerged from a study of cytomegalovirus exposure and HLA in healthy donors. Study outcomes and limitations: Immune exposure data for these donors was limited to CMV serostatus. Associated with cytomegalovirus, according to the listing, were 170 or so TCR beta chains.

The sample holds a few counts of this clone. Its antigen is unidentified. This PCR relied on a set of 60 Vbeta primers and 13 Jbeta primers. This table comes from immunoSEQ multiplex PCR, and its TCRdb copy is limited to in-frame clones, with some not included. The data hold 200,000 to 250,000 clones, with 83% observed a single time. The V gene's germline CDR1 is MNHNS and CDR2 SASEGT. This CDR3 region has 13 residues. With V trimmed by 8 bases and J by 0 bases, 3 bases remained unmatched. The gene calls are TRBV6-1 and TRBJ1-1, with TRBD1 matching 7 bases. Sequenced material: PBMCs. The source of this sequence is a girl between 10 and 17 years old in good health and CMV-seronegative. DNA of the CDR3: TGTGCCAGCGAGGACAGGCTGAACACTGAAGCTTTCTTT. This codes for CASEDRLNTEAFF.